This TCR beta chain was captured by sequencing in a study of shared clonotypes between healthy human individuals. In this sample, this clone turned up many times. Its antigen is as yet unknown. Each subset's genomic DNA was split evenly across several immunoSEQ plates. Original handling: With immunoSEQ giving junction-only sequences and no quality scores, filtering differed. Sequencing used immunoSEQ multiplex PCR; TCRdb keeps in-frame clones, though not all of them. The V and J calls and clone size are taken from that table; D and trimming were inferred from the DNA. Counted here are about 110,000 clones, under 70% occurring once; the ten biggest clones make up 20% to 25%. General observations from the study: Generally, naive subsets (rather than memory subsets) showed larger estimated richness. It was the non-shared clonotypes that had lower generation probabilities than clonotypes shared by all four donors.

The germline V gene encodes CDR1 MGHDK and CDR2 SYGVNS. The CDR3 runs to 14 residues. The V and J ends lost 5 bases and 7 bases, in that order; junction bases with no gene match: 7. The chain is built from TRBV25-1 and TRBJ2-7; 11 nucleotides line up with TRBD2. The sample consisted of memory CD8+ T cells sorted from blood. The subset: CD45RO+ cells pooled with CCR7-negative TemRA cells. The TCR originated in a woman aged 25 to 39 in good health. The CDR3 reads CASSSGLAEEEQYF. In DNA form, the CDR3 reads TGTGCCAGCAGTTCGGGACTAGCGGAGGAAGAGCAGTACTTC.